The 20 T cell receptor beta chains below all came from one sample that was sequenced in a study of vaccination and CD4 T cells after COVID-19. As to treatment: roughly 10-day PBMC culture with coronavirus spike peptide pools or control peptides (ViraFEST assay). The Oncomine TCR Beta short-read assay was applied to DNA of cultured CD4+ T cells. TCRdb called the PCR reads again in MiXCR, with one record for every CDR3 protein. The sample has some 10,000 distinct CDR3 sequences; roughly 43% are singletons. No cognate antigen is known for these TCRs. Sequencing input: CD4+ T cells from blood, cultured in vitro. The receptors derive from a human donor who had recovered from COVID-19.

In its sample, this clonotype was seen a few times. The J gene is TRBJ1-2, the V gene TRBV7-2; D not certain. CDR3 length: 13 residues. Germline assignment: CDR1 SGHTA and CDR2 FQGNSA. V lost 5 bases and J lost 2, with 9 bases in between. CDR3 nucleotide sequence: TGTGCCAGCAGCCCCGACGGGAACTATGGCTACACCTTC. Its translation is CASSPDGNYGYTF.

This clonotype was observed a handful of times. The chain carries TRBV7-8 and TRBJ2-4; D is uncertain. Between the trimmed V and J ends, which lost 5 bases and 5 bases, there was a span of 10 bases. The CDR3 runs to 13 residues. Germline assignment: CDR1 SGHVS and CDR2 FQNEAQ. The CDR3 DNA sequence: TGTGCCAGCAGCCCCCGTCTGCAAAACATTCAGTACTTC. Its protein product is CASSPRLQNIQYF.

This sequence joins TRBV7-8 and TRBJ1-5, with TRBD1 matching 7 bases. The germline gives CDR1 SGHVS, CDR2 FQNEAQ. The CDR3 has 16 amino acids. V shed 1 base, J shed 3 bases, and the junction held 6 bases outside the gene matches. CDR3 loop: CASSLVGTVPNQPQHF. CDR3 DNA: TGTGCCAGCAGCTTAGTAGGGACAGTTCCCAATCAGCCCCAGCATTTT.

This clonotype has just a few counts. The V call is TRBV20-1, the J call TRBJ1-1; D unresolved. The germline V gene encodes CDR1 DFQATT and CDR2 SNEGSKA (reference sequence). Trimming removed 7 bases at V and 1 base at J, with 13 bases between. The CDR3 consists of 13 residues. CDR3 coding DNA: TGCAGTGGCCAGTCACAGCCGAACACTGAAGCTTTCTTT. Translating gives CSGQSQPNTEAFF.

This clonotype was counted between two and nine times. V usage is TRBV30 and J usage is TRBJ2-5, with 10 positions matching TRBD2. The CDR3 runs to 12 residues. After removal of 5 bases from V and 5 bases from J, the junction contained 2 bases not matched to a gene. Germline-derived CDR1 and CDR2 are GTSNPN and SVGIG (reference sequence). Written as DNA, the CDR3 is TGTGCCTGGGGGACTAGCGAGGAGACCCAGTACTTC. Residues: CAWGTSEETQYF.

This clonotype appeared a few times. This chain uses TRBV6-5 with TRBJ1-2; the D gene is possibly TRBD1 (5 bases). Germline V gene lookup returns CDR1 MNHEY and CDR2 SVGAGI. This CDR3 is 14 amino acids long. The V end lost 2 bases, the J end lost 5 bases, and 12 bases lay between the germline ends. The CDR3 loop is CASSYGAQPYGYTF. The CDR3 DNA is TGTGCCAGCAGTTACGGGGCGCAGCCTTATGGCTACACCTTC.

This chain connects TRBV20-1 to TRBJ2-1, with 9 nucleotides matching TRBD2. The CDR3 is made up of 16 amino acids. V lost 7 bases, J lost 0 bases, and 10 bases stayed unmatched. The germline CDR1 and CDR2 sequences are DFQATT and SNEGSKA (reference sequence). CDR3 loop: CSGAGTSSRSYNEQFF. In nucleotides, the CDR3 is TGCAGTGGTGCCGGGACTAGCAGCCGCTCCTACAATGAGCAGTTCTTC.

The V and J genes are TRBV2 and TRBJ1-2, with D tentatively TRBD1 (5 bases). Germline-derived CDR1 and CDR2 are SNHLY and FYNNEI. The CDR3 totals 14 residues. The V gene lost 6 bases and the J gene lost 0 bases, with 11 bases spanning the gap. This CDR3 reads CASRGDLPNYGYTF. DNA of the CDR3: TGTGCCAGCAGGGGGGACTTACCTAACTATGGCTACACCTTC. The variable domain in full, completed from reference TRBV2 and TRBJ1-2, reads EPEVTQTPSHQVTQMGQEVILRCVPISNHLYFYWYRQILGQKVEFLVSFYNNEISEKSEIFDDQFSVERPDGSNFTLKIRSTKLEDSAMYFCASRGDLPNYGYTFGSGTRLTVV.

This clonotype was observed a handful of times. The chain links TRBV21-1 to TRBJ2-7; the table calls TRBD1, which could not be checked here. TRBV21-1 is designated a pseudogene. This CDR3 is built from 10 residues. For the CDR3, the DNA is TGTGCCAGCAGCAATGGGGCAGGAAACTTC. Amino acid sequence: CASSNGAGNF.

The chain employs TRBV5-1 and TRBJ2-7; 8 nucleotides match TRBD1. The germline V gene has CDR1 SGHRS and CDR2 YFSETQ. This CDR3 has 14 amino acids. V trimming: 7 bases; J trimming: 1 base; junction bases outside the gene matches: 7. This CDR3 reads CASRFWDRSYEQYF. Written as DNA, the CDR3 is TGCGCCAGCCGTTTTTGGGACAGGTCCTACGAGCAGTACTTC.

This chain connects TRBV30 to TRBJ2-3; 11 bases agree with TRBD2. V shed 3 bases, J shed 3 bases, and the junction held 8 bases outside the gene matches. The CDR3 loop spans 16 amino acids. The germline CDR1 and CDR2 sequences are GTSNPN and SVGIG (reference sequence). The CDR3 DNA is TGTGCCTGGAGACTAGCGGGGGCCAGGAGGACAGATACGCAGTATTTT. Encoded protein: CAWRLAGARRTDTQYF.

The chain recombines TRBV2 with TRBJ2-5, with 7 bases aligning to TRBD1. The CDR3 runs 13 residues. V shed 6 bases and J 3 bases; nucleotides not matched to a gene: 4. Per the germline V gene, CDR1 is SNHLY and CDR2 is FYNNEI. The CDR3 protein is CASRPGQKETQYF. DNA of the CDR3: TGTGCCAGCAGGCCGGGACAGAAAGAGACCCAGTACTTC.

The CDR3 loop is CASRGVLQGAGGYGYTF. CDR3 bases: TGTGCCAGCAGAGGTGTCCTACAGGGGGCTGGGGGCTATGGCTACACCTTC. V usage is TRBV6-1 and J usage is TRBJ1-2, with TRBD1 matching 9 bases. V lost 6 bases, J lost 4 bases, and 15 bases stayed unmatched. The CDR3 is 17 residues long. Germline V gene data show CDR1 as MNHNS and CDR2 as SASEGT.

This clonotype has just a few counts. This CDR3 reads CASSSGDSANAEAFF. The DNA for the CDR3 is TGTGCCAGTAGTAGTGGGGACAGTGCAAACGCTGAAGCTTTCTTT. The chain has TRBV19 and TRBJ1-1; 7 bases agree with TRBD1. The CDR3 is 15 residues long. After removal of 4 bases from V and 6 bases from J, the junction contained 11 bases not matched to a gene. Germline-derived CDR1 and CDR2 are LNHDA and SQIVND (reference sequence).

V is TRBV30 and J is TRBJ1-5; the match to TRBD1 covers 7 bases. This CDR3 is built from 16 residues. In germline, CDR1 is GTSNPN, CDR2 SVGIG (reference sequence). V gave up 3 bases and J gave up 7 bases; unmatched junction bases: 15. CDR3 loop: CAWSGSWGQMNQPQHF. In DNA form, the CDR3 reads TGTGCCTGGAGCGGATCGTGGGGACAGATGAACCAGCCCCAGCATTTT. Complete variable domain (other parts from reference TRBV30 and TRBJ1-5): SQTIHQWPATLVQPVGSPLSLECTVEGTSNPNLYWYRQAAGRGLQLLFYSVGIGQISSEVPQNLSASRPQDRQFILSSKKLLLSDSGFYLCAWSGSWGQMNQPQHFGDGTRLSIL.

In nucleotides, the CDR3 is TGTGCCAGCAGCCCAGCAGCTAACTATGGCTACACCTTC. It yields the protein CASSPAANYGYTF. The chain links TRBV27 to TRBJ1-2; D is ambiguous. Germline V gives CDR1 MNHEY, CDR2 SMNVEV (reference sequence). The CDR3 extends over 13 amino acids. V lost 6 bases and J lost 0, with 8 bases in between.

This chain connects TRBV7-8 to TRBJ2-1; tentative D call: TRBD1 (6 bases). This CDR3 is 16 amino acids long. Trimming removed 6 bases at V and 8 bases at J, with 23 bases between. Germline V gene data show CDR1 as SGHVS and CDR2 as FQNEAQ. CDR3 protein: CASSQEGLAPGDEQFF. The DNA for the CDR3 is TGTGCCAGCAGTCAAGAAGGTCTAGCCCCAGGGGATGAGCAGTTCTTC.

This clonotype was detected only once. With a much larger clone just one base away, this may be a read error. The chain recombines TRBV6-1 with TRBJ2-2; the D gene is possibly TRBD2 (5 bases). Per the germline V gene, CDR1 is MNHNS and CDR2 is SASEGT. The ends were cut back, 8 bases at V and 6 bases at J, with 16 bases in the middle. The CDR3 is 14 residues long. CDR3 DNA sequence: TGTGCCAGCCCGGGGAGAGCTCTAGCCGGGGAGCTGTTTTTT. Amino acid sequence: CASPGRALAGELFF.

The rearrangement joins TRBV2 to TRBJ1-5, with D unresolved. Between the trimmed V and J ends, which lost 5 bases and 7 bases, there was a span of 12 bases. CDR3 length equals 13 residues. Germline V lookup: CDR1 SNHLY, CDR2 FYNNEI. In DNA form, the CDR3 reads TGTGCCAGCAGTTCACTCGACCGGCAGCCCCAGCATTTT. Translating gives CASSSLDRQPQHF.

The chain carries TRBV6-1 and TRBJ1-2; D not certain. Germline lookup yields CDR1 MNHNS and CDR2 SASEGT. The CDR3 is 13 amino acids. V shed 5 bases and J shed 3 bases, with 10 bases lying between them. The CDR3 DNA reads TGTGCCAGCAGTCCTACCTACGACTATGGCTACACCTTC. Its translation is CASSPTYDYGYTF.